This TCR beta chain was identified in a study of CDR3 diversity in severe acne. TCRdb re-analysed the PCR reads in MiXCR, keeping a single row per CDR3 protein. This sample carries some 90,000 distinct CDR3 sequences, approximately 54% of them seen once, and the ten largest clones take around 10%. Material: blood. The source is a male donor with severe acne vulgaris.

CDR3 region: CASSEREGGTDTQYF. Written as DNA, the CDR3 is TGTGCCAGCAGTGAGCGGGAGGGCGGCACAGATACGCAGTATTTT. The chain couples TRBV25-1 to TRBJ2-3, with 9 bases lining up with TRBD2. This CDR3 is 15 amino acids long. V lost 3 bases and J lost 1; bases outside the gene matches: 2. The germline CDR1 and CDR2 sequences are MGHDK and SYGVNS.